The 29 T cell receptor beta chains reported below all come from one sample, sequenced in a study of blood T cell repertoires in COVID-19. The method was immunoSEQ multiplex PCR; TCRdb's version includes in-frame clones alone and lacks a portion of them. The sample carries about 66,000 clones, approximately 86% recorded once. The sample consisted of peripheral blood. These receptors originate from a man over 45 with active COVID-19.

The chain uses TRBV9 and TRBJ1-6; D unresolved. There are 15 residues in the CDR3. CDR1 SGDLS and CDR2 YYNGEE come from the germline V gene. The V gene lost 0 bases and the J gene lost 6 bases, with 10 bases spanning the gap. The CDR3 sequence is CASSVASTPNSPLHF. CDR3 nucleotides: TGTGCCAGCAGCGTAGCGTCGACACCTAATTCACCCCTCCACTTT.

This clone was seen just once. The V gene is TRBV29-1, the J gene TRBJ2-3; a weak D match, TRBD1 (5 bases). The CDR3 covers 12 residues. CDR1 SQVTM and CDR2 ANQGSEA come from the germline V gene. V lost 3 bases to trimming and J lost 9 bases, with 13 bases between them. The CDR3 here is CSVEEGARTQYF. The CDR3 DNA follows: TGCAGCGTTGAGGAAGGGGCCAGAACGCAGTATTTT.

The V and J genes are TRBV7-9 and TRBJ2-7; 7 positions agree with TRBD1. Unmatched junction bases numbered 8, after V lost 5 bases and J lost 4 bases. CDR3 length equals 14 residues. Germline CDR1 reads SEHNR; CDR2 reads FQNEAQ (reference sequence). The chain's CDR3 is CASSPGGQIYEQYF. CDR3 DNA sequence: TGTGCCAGCAGCCCAGGGGGACAAATTTACGAGCAGTACTTC.

The chain carries TRBV4-2 and TRBJ1-2; TRBD1 is a possible D gene (6 bases). CDR1 is LGHNA and CDR2 is YNFKEQ in the germline V gene. Trimming cost V 0 bases and J 8 bases, with 13 bases left between them. This CDR3 is 14 amino acids long. In DNA, the CDR3 is TGTGCCAGCAGCCAAGATTTGGGGGCGAGGGGCTACACCTTC. This encodes CASSQDLGARGYTF.

The rearrangement links TRBV7-9 to TRBJ1-2; D remains ambiguous. CDR1 is SEHNR, CDR2 FQNEAQ, per germline (reference sequence). This CDR3 has 15 residues. V lost 4 bases and J lost 4, with 16 bases in between. For the CDR3, the DNA is TGTGCCAGCAGCTGGAACTCCCCCGGGAGCTATGGCTACACCTTC. As protein: CASSWNSPGSYGYTF.

This clone was picked up a small number of times. The gene calls are TRBV7-2 and TRBJ2-2, with no clear D. The CDR3 length is 15 residues. The V gene's germline CDR1 is SGHTA and CDR2 FQGNSA. V lost 1 base, J lost 5 bases, and 11 bases lay in between. CDR3 in amino acids: CASSLGSRRTGELFF. CDR3 coding DNA: TGTGCCAGCAGCTTAGGTAGCAGAAGAACCGGGGAGCTGTTTTTT. The whole variable domain, filled in from reference TRBV7-2 and TRBJ2-2, reads GAGVSQSPSNKVTEKGKDVELRCDPISGHTALYWYRQSLGQGLEFLIYFQGNSAPDKSGLPSDRFSAERTGGSVSTLTIQRTQQEDSAVYLCASSLGSRRTGELFFGEGSRLTVL.

V and J are TRBV20-1 and TRBJ2-3; D gene uncertain. The CDR3 totals 11 residues. Germline CDR1 and CDR2: DFQATT and SNEGSKA (reference sequence). V gave up 6 bases and J gave up 5 bases, with 9 bases separating them. CDR3: CSAPKLDTQYF. For the CDR3, the DNA is TGCAGTGCCCCAAAATTAGATACGCAGTATTTT.

This clone was detected once. As DNA, the CDR3 is TGTGCCAGCAGTGCCGGGGACAGCTCCTACGAGCAGTACGTC. Amino acid sequence: CASSAGDSSYEQYV. The rearrangement uses TRBV28 and TRBJ2-7, with 7 bases that match TRBD1. Germline CDR1 and CDR2: MDHEN and SYDVKM. Trimming cost V 5 bases and J 0 bases; bases outside gene matches: 4. The CDR3 sequence is 14 residues long.

The genes are TRBV7-8 and TRBJ2-5; D unclear. Per the germline V gene, CDR1 is SGHVS and CDR2 is FQNEAQ. The CDR3 runs 13 residues. V lost 3 bases and J 2 bases, leaving 7 bases between the germline ends. CDR3 in DNA: TGTGCCAGCAGCTTCGAGCTGCAAGAGACCCAGTACTTC. Translating gives CASSFELQETQYF.

CDR3 nucleotides: TGTGCCAGCACCGCAGTTCCGGGGTTAGGACAGCCCCAGCATTTT. It translates to CASTAVPGLGQPQHF. The V and J genes are TRBV27 and TRBJ1-5; D is uncertain. Looked up from germline, CDR1 is MNHEY and CDR2 is SMNVEV (reference sequence). This CDR3 spans 15 amino acids. V dropped 7 bases and J dropped 7 bases, with 20 bases sitting between them.

V is TRBV19 and J is TRBJ2-5, with 8 bases matching TRBD2. Germline V gene data show CDR1 as LNHDA and CDR2 as SQIVND (reference sequence). V was clipped by 11 bases and J by 0 bases; unmatched bases: 8. This CDR3 spans 14 amino acids. CDR3 sequence reads: CAAGASGYQETQYF. CDR3 bases: TGTGCCGCGGGGGCTAGCGGGTACCAAGAGACCCAGTACTTC.

V usage is TRBV14 and J usage is TRBJ1-6; 7 bases match TRBD1. Trimming cost V 2 bases and J 7 bases; bases outside gene matches: 5. CDR1 and CDR2 from the germline V gene are SGHDN and FVKESK. This CDR3 comprises 15 residues. The CDR3, as DNA: TGTGCCAGCAGCCAACAGACAGGGCGAAATTCACCCCTCCACTTT. Protein product: CASSQQTGRNSPLHF.

The chain carries TRBV7-2 and TRBJ1-5; D ambiguous. Trimming removed 3 bases from V and 7 bases from J, with 10 bases in between. CDR1 is SGHTA, CDR2 FQGNSA, per germline. The CDR3 totals 13 residues. CDR3 in amino acids: CASSFAGYQPQHF. The CDR3 DNA reads as TGTGCCAGCAGCTTCGCGGGGTACCAGCCCCAGCATTTT. Full variable domain (outside the CDR3, taken from reference TRBV7-2 and TRBJ1-5): GAGVSQSPSNKVTEKGKDVELRCDPISGHTALYWYRQSLGQGLEFLIYFQGNSAPDKSGLPSDRFSAERTGGSVSTLTIQRTQQEDSAVYLCASSFAGYQPQHFGDGTRLSIL.

The chain couples TRBV29-1 to TRBJ1-2, with 7 positions matching TRBD1. The CDR3 sequence is 17 residues long. From germline, CDR1 is SQVTM and CDR2 ANQGSEA. V shed 4 bases, J shed 0 bases, and the junction held 14 bases outside the gene matches. The CDR3 sequence: CSVAARDSVGPNYGYTF. CDR3 DNA: TGCAGCGTTGCCGCCCGGGACAGCGTAGGGCCTAACTATGGCTACACCTTC. Using reference TRBV29-1 and TRBJ1-2 for the parts outside the CDR3, the full variable domain is SAVISQKPSRDICQRGTSLTIQCQVDSQVTMMFWYRQQPGQSLTLIATANQGSEATYESGFVIDKFPISRPNLTFSTLTVSNMSPEDSSIYLCSVAARDSVGPNYGYTFGSGTRLTVV.

The genes are TRBV6-1 and TRBJ2-7, with D unresolved. The CDR3 runs to 13 residues. V was shortened by 3 bases and J by 3 bases, with 9 bases between the two germline ends. Germline V gene lookup returns CDR1 MNHNS and CDR2 SASEGT. The CDR3 here is CASSERMDYEQYF. The CDR3 DNA follows: TGTGCCAGCAGTGAGCGGATGGACTACGAGCAGTACTTC.

V gene TRBV29-1 combines with J gene TRBJ2-1; a weak D match, TRBD2 (6 bases). CDR3 length: 12 residues. CDR1 and CDR2 (germline): SQVTM, ANQGSEA. Trimming stripped 6 bases from V and 4 bases from J, with 10 bases between. The chain's CDR3 is CSVGTSYNEQFF. Written as DNA, the CDR3 is TGCAGCGTCGGGACTTCGTACAATGAGCAGTTCTTC.

The chain combines TRBV5-6 with TRBJ2-5, with 8 nucleotides matching TRBD2. V shed 6 bases and J 5 bases; nucleotides not matched to a gene: 6. CDR3 length equals 13 residues. Germline CDR1 SGHDT, CDR2 YYEEEE. The CDR3 coding sequence is TGTGCCAGCACCTCGGGGGGGCAGGAGACCCAGTACTTC. It encodes CASTSGGQETQYF.

The chain has TRBV30 and TRBJ1-4; unclear D gene. The V gene lost 0 bases and the J gene lost 12 bases, with 11 bases spanning the gap. In germline, CDR1 is GTSNPN, CDR2 SVGIG (reference sequence). The CDR3 is 12 residues long. The DNA for the CDR3 is TGTGCCTGGAGTGTCAGTGTCGAGGAACTGTTTTTT. This sequence encodes CAWSVSVEELFF.

This clone was counted between two and nine times. The chain has TRBV5-5 and TRBJ1-1, with D uncertain. V shed 0 bases and J shed 1 base, with 10 bases lying between them. Per germline, CDR1 SGHKS and CDR2 YYEKEE (reference sequence). The CDR3 extends over 15 amino acids. CDR3 sequence reads: CASSLALGRNTEAFF. Written as DNA, the CDR3 is TGTGCCAGCAGCTTGGCCCTTGGGAGGAACACTGAAGCTTTCTTT.

This rearrangement joins TRBV4-1 to TRBJ2-1; weak D call: TRBD2 (5 bases). V lost 0 bases, J lost 6 bases, and 15 bases lay in between. CDR3 length equals 16 residues. The germline gives CDR1 MGHRA, CDR2 YSYEKL. The CDR3 DNA sequence: TGCGCCAGCAGCCAAGATGAGGCGCTAGCTTTCAATGAGCAGTTCTTC. It yields the protein CASSQDEALAFNEQFF.

The chain employs TRBV6-5 and TRBJ2-7; the D gene is possibly TRBD2 (8 bases). Trimming removed 8 bases from V and 2 bases from J, with 19 bases in between. From germline, CDR1 is MNHEY and CDR2 SVGAGI. This CDR3 has 15 residues. CDR3 DNA: TGTGCCAGCCTCTTAGGGGGCGGGGGGCCCTACGAGCAGTACTTC. Protein: CASLLGGGGPYEQYF.

V gene TRBV7-9 combines with J gene TRBJ2-3; TRBD2 is a possible D gene (5 bases). This CDR3 has 17 residues. The ends were cut back, 5 bases at V and 0 bases at J, with 18 bases in the middle. Germline assignment: CDR1 SEHNR and CDR2 FQNEAQ (reference sequence). Written as DNA, the CDR3 is TGTGCCAGCAGCCCACACACTGGCGGAGGAAGCACAGATACGCAGTATTTT. As protein: CASSPHTGGGSTDTQYF.

To note about this clone: One end of the junction varies from germline; a read error may be responsible. The chain uses TRBV3-1 (or the pseudogene TRBV3-2) and TRBJ1-1, with D tentatively TRBD1 (6 bases). Germline V gene lookup returns CDR1 LGHDT and CDR2 YNNKEL (reference sequence). This CDR3 contains 18 residues. The DNA for the CDR3 is TGTGCCAGCAGCCAAGATTTGGGCGGGGGCAACTTGAACGCTGAAGCTTTCTTT. It specifies CASSQDLGGGNLNAEAFF.

This clone was seen once. The rearrangement links TRBV25-1 to TRBJ1-2; TRBD1 aligns across 12 bases. The CDR3 runs 16 residues. Per the germline V gene, CDR1 is MGHDK and CDR2 is SYGVNS. After removal of 2 bases from V and 5 bases from J, the junction contained 6 bases not matched to a gene. CDR3 amino acids: CASSEPGQGAHYGYTF. The CDR3, as DNA: TGTGCCAGCAGTGAACCGGGACAGGGGGCGCATTATGGCTACACCTTC.

The chain joins TRBV21-1 to TRBJ1-2. TRBV21-1 is a recognized pseudogene. This CDR3 has 11 residues. The CDR3 bases are TGTGCCAGCAGGTTTCAGGCGGGGTACACCTTC. It translates to CASRFQAGYTF.

A single count supports this clone. The genes are TRBV15 and TRBJ2-3, with 8 bases identical to TRBD2. Germline assignment: CDR1 LNHNV and CDR2 YYDKDF (reference sequence). The CDR3 is made up of 15 amino acids. V lost 3 bases and J lost 0; bases outside the gene matches: 2. The CDR3 DNA reads TGTGCCACCAGCAGTAGCGGGAAAAGCACAGATACGCAGTATTTT. Amino acid sequence: CATSSSGKSTDTQYF.

This chain joins TRBV5-5 and TRBJ1-5; D may be TRBD1 (6 bases). From germline, CDR1 is SGHKS and CDR2 YYEKEE (reference sequence). Trimming cost V 0 bases and J 0 bases, with 16 bases left between them. The CDR3 is 18 residues long. The chain's CDR3 is CASSLAPRTAYSNQPQHF. Here the CDR3 DNA reads TGTGCCAGCAGCTTGGCCCCTAGGACAGCTTATAGCAATCAGCCCCAGCATTTT.

This sequence joins TRBV5-4 and TRBJ2-2; 7 nucleotides align to TRBD1. CDR3 size: 14 residues. CDR1 SGHNT and CDR2 YYREEE come from the germline V gene (reference sequence). Germline trimming cut 3 bases from V and 5 bases from J; bases unmatched to any gene: 4. The CDR3 DNA reads TGTGCCAGCAGCTCGACAGGGAATACCGGGGAGCTGTTTTTT. Translation: CASSSTGNTGELFF.

This sequence joins TRBV7-9 and TRBJ2-2; 9 positions match TRBD2. Trimming cost V 0 bases and J 4 bases; bases outside gene matches: 6. Germline assignment: CDR1 SEHNR and CDR2 FQNEAQ (reference sequence). The CDR3 totals 17 residues. DNA of the CDR3: TGTGCCAGCAGCTTAGCGGTAGCGGGAGTGGGCACCGGGGAGCTGTTTTTT. Translating it yields CASSLAVAGVGTGELFF. Complete variable domain (other parts from reference TRBV7-9 and TRBJ2-2): DTGVSQNPRHKITKRGQNVTFRCDPISEHNRLYWYRQTLGQGPEFLTYFQNEAQLEKSRLLSDRFSAERPKGSFSTLEIQRTEQGDSAMYLCASSLAVAGVGTGELFFGEGSRLTVL.